This T cell receptor beta chain was captured in a study of neurological immune-mediated disorders. This clonotype has at least ten counts. Its antigen remains unknown. Whole-study findings and limits: CDR3 amino acid sequences found in expanded clones were never shared across subjects, suggesting private repertoires in all groups.

The cDNA was generated by 5'RACE with 10-nucleotide random UMIs. TCRdb called the 5' RACE reads again in MiXCR, with one record for every CDR3 protein. The table records roughly 61,000 distinct CDR3 sequences, 24% of them present only once. Time point reported: technical triplicate 2. This CDR3 is built from 14 residues. J lost 4 bases, V lost 4 bases, and 7 bases had no gene match. Germline CDR1 reads SGHRS; CDR2 reads YFSETQ. The receptor was isolated from a man aged 55 to 70 with HTLV-1-associated myelopathy (HAM/TSP). This rearrangement joins TRBV5-1 to TRBJ2-7, with 8 bases aligning to TRBD1. The sequencing input was PBMCs. The CDR3 here is CASSPGQARYEQYF. In DNA form, the CDR3 reads TGCGCCAGCAGCCCGGGACAGGCTCGGTACGAGCAGTACTTC.